This T cell receptor beta chain was sequenced for a study of blood T cell repertoires in COVID-19. Study background: The origin of the acute and convalescent COVID-19 samples was the United States, Italy and Spain. PBMCs, B-cell-depleted T cells, or T cells were the source of the cDNA or gDNA that made up the material.

Per the original methods: Estimation of nucleated cell counts was performed using reference gene primer amplification. Here immunoSEQ multiplex PCR was the method, and the copy in TCRdb shows in-frame clones only, minus some. V and J calls and clone size are copied from that table; D and trimming were computed from the DNA. The data hold a few hundred thousand clones, with around 87% observed a single time. The CDR3 has 15 amino acids. CDR1 and CDR2 from the germline V gene are SGHTA and FQGNSA. V was cut by 5 bases and J by 4 bases, with 16 bases left in between. The V call is TRBV7-2, the J call TRBJ2-3, with no clear D. The TCR was taken from a woman aged 45-65 years who had recovered from COVID-19. Sequencing was done on a sample of peripheral blood. Written as DNA, the CDR3 is TGTGCCAGCAGCCTTTCGGTAAGGAGTCCAGATACGCAGTATTTT. Its protein product is CASSLSVRSPDTQYF.